The 25 T cell receptor beta chains presented below share a single source sample, sequenced in a study of cytomegalovirus exposure and HLA in healthy donors. The study ran its PCR with 60 Vbeta and 13 Jbeta primers. Assay used: immunoSEQ multiplex PCR; TCRdb lists only in-frame clones, some missing. Here the sample spans fewer than 130,000 clones, 60% to 80% being singletons. The sequencing sample was made of PBMCs. All receptors come from a man in his fifties or sixties in good health and CMV-seropositive.

This clone showed up just once. V is TRBV10-3 and J is TRBJ1-2, with 10 nucleotides matching TRBD1. The CDR3 loop spans 16 amino acids. Trimming took 0 bases from V and 7 from J; bases not matched to a gene: 8. Germline loops: CDR1 ENHRY, CDR2 SYGVKD. This CDR3 reads CAISESSATGGFGYTF. CDR3 sequence (DNA): TGTGCCATCAGTGAGTCTAGTGCGACAGGGGGCTTTGGCTACACCTTC.

This sequence joins TRBV5-8 and TRBJ2-2, with 8 nucleotides matching TRBD1. J lost 1 base, V lost 3 bases, and 5 bases had no gene match. Germline V gives CDR1 SGHTS, CDR2 YDEGEE. This CDR3 is built from 16 residues. CDR3 region: CASSSVGTGNTGELFF. CDR3 nucleotides: TGTGCCAGCAGCTCGGTGGGGACAGGGAACACCGGGGAGCTGTTTTTT.

The rearrangement joins TRBV4-1 to TRBJ1-1, with 8 bases lining up with TRBD1. After removal of 1 base from V and 5 bases from J, the junction contained 3 bases not matched to a gene. The CDR3 extends over 14 amino acids. Germline V gives CDR1 MGHRA, CDR2 YSYEKL. DNA of the CDR3: TGCGCCAGCAGCCAAGTAACAGGGGGGACTGAAGCTTTCTTT. It specifies CASSQVTGGTEAFF.

The J gene is TRBJ1-2, the V gene TRBV29-1, with 10 positions matching TRBD1. With 5 bases clipped from V and 3 bases from J, the junction kept 6 bases outside the gene matches. Germline V lookup: CDR1 SQVTM, CDR2 ANQGSEA. This CDR3 comprises 14 residues. The CDR3 loop reads CSVFGQGGYYGYTF. The CDR3 DNA is TGCAGCGTTTTCGGACAGGGGGGGTACTATGGCTACACCTTC.

DNA for the CDR3: TGTGCCAGCAGCCTTGACACAGGCAATCAGCCCCAGCATTTT. This codes for CASSLDTGNQPQHF. J is TRBJ1-5 and V is TRBV6-6; no reliable D call. The CDR3 has 14 residues. Germline V lookup: CDR1 MNHNY, CDR2 SVGAGI (reference sequence). V was trimmed by 6 bases and J by 2 bases, leaving 11 bases between them.

The chain uses TRBV6-6 and TRBJ1-1, with 9 bases that match TRBD1. V lost 2 bases to trimming and J lost 11 bases; unmatched junction nucleotides: 9. There are 14 residues in the CDR3. CDR1 MNHNY and CDR2 SVGAGI come from the germline V gene (reference sequence). CDR3 loop: CASSYGPGQGGAFF. The DNA of the CDR3 is TGTGCCAGCAGTTACGGCCCGGGACAGGGCGGGGCTTTCTTT.

This chain connects TRBV19 to TRBJ1-4, with D perhaps TRBD1 (6 bases). Trimming shortened V by 6 bases and J by 1 base, and 12 bases separated the two germline ends. The CDR3 covers 15 residues. Germline CDR1 is LNHDA and CDR2 is SQIVND (reference sequence). CDR3 in amino acids: CASRQSQGTNEKLFF. The CDR3 DNA is TGTGCCAGTAGGCAATCACAGGGAACTAATGAAAAACTGTTTTTT.

The chain has TRBV4-1 and TRBJ2-5; D not resolved. This CDR3 is 15 amino acids long. The germline CDR1 and CDR2 sequences are MGHRA and YSYEKL. Trimming shortened V by 0 bases and J by 4 bases, and 12 bases separated the two germline ends. The CDR3 region has the DNA TGCGCCAGCAGCCAAGAGAGGCTGCCTCGAGAGACCCAGTACTTC. It translates to CASSQERLPRETQYF.

This clone was found once. This chain joins TRBV19 and TRBJ2-1, with 10 bases aligning to TRBD2. This CDR3 comprises 15 residues. The germline CDR1 and CDR2 sequences are LNHDA and SQIVND (reference sequence). Trimming took 6 bases from V and 0 from J; bases not matched to a gene: 2. CDR3 DNA: TGTGCCAGTAGGCTAGCGGGGGCCTCCTACAATGAGCAGTTCTTC. It translates to CASRLAGASYNEQFF. The whole variable domain, filled in from reference TRBV19 and TRBJ2-1, reads DGGITQSPKYLFRKEGQNVTLSCEQNLNHDAMYWYRQDPGQGLRLIYYSQIVNDFQKGDIAEGYSVSREKKESFPLTVTSAQKNPTAFYLCASRLAGASYNEQFFGPGTRLTVL.

This clone was seen just once. The chain employs TRBV9 and TRBJ2-2; possible D gene TRBD1, 7 bases. Deletions cut 6 bases from V and 4 bases from J, with 13 bases between. CDR3 length: 14 residues. The germline V gene has CDR1 SGDLS and CDR2 YYNGEE. The CDR3 region has the DNA TGTGCCAGCACACAGGGGCGGGGCACCGGGGAGCTGTTTTTT. Translated, it gives CASTQGRGTGELFF.

This clone is a singleton in its sample. A read error may produce the germline difference seen at one junction end. V gene TRBV25-1 combines with J gene TRBJ2-7, with TRBD1 identical over 7 bases. This CDR3 has 13 residues. Germline lookup yields CDR1 MGHDK and CDR2 SYGVNS. For the CDR3, the DNA is TGTGCCAGCGGCCGGGACAGCCGTTACGAGCAGCACTTC. Translated: CASGRDSRYEQHF.

The chain recombines TRBV19 with TRBJ1-1; D unclear. Trimming took 5 bases from V and 4 from J, leaving 11 bases between them. Germline V gene lookup returns CDR1 LNHDA and CDR2 SQIVND (reference sequence). The CDR3 spans 13 residues. CDR3 DNA: TGTGCCAGTAGTTCGGACCGGGGCACTGAAGCTTTCTTT. As protein: CASSSDRGTEAFF.

This clone turned up a few times. This chain joins TRBV7-3 and TRBJ1-1; perhaps TRBD1 as D (5 bases). The germline gives CDR1 SGHTA, CDR2 FQGTGA. The length of the CDR3 is 15 residues. The V end was cut by 5 bases, the J end by 1 base, with 14 bases between. The CDR3 loop is CASSRWGDGNTEAFF. The CDR3 DNA is TGTGCCAGCAGCCGTTGGGGGGACGGGAACACTGAAGCTTTCTTT.

The V call is TRBV6-1, the J call TRBJ1-1; the D gene is possibly TRBD1 (6 bases). The CDR3 runs to 13 residues. Deletions cut 6 bases from V and 5 bases from J, with 13 bases between. Germline V gives CDR1 MNHNS, CDR2 SASEGT. In DNA form, the CDR3 reads TGTGCCAGCAGACAGGGAAAACCGACTGAAGCTTTCTTT. Translation: CASRQGKPTEAFF.

J is TRBJ2-5 and V is TRBV5-5; TRBD1 aligns across 9 bases. Germline trimming cut 4 bases from V and 1 base from J; bases unmatched to any gene: 5. CDR3 length equals 15 residues. Germline-derived CDR1 and CDR2 are SGHKS and YYEKEE (reference sequence). This chain's CDR3 is CASSGPTGGQETQYF. As DNA, the CDR3 is TGTGCCAGCAGCGGGCCGACAGGGGGCCAAGAGACCCAGTACTTC.

This clone was observed a few times. This chain links TRBV15 with TRBJ2-7; TRBD1 aligns across 7 bases. V was clipped by 4 bases and J by 11 bases; unmatched bases: 17. CDR1 is LNHNV and CDR2 is YYDKDF in the germline V gene (reference sequence). The CDR3 runs 15 residues. This CDR3 reads CATSTTIGGSSTKYF. Written as DNA, the CDR3 is TGTGCCACCAGCACGACAATAGGGGGCAGTTCTACGAAGTACTTC.

V and J are TRBV7-2 and TRBJ2-1, with 11 bases that match TRBD2. Germline V CDR1 and CDR2: SGHTA, FQGNSA. J was trimmed by 6 bases and V by 3 bases; bases with no gene match: 13. The CDR3 sequence is 18 residues long. The DNA of the CDR3 is TGTGCCAGCAGCTTCTTAGCGGGGGGGCCGTATCTCGGCAATGAGCAGTTCTTC. It codes for CASSFLAGGPYLGNEQFF.

V and J are TRBV5-1 and TRBJ1-3; a weak D match, TRBD1 (6 bases). CDR3 length: 14 residues. Trimming removed 6 bases from V and 4 bases from J, with 14 bases in between. CDR1 and CDR2 (germline): SGHRS, YFSETQ. Written as DNA, the CDR3 is TGCGCCAGCACCCTGACAGGAGGCGGAAACACCATATATTTT. This gives the protein CASTLTGGGNTIYF.

The V and J genes are TRBV7-6 and TRBJ2-2; weak D call: TRBD2 (6 bases). V shed 5 bases and J shed 1 base, with 17 bases lying between them. From germline, CDR1 is SGHVS and CDR2 FNYEAQ. The CDR3 runs 17 residues. CDR3 residues: CASSPRSGGRNTGELFF. Written as DNA, the CDR3 is TGTGCCAGCAGCCCTAGGTCTGGGGGGAGGAACACCGGGGAGCTGTTTTTT.

The V gene is TRBV14, the J gene TRBJ2-1, with TRBD2 matching 7 bases. This CDR3 contains 14 residues. The V segment lost 6 bases and the J segment 4 bases; nucleotides outside the gene matches: 6. Per the germline V gene, CDR1 is SGHDN and CDR2 is FVKESK. The CDR3 region is CASRPSGPYNEQFF. DNA for the CDR3: TGTGCCAGCAGACCTAGCGGCCCTTACAATGAGCAGTTCTTC. The full variable domain, completed using reference TRBV14 and TRBJ2-1, is EAGVTQFPSHSVIEKGQTVTLRCDPISGHDNLYWYRRVMGKEIKFLLHFVKESKQDESGMPNNRFLAERTGGTYSTLKVQPAELEDSGVYFCASRPSGPYNEQFFGPGTRLTVL.

The chain combines TRBV5-6 with TRBJ2-1, with 7 bases that match TRBD2. This CDR3 comprises 13 residues. J lost 9 bases, V lost 4 bases, and 7 bases had no gene match. Per the germline V gene, CDR1 is SGHDT and CDR2 is YYEEEE. In DNA form, the CDR3 reads TGTGCCAGCAGCCCTCCGAGCGGGGTTGAGCAGTTCTTC. This encodes CASSPPSGVEQFF.

This clone turned up a few times. The V gene is TRBV4-1, the J gene TRBJ2-7; D possibly corresponds to TRBD2 (6 bases). The CDR3 contains 15 residues. Trimming left V 4 bases short and J 7 bases short, with 20 bases between. Germline CDR1 and CDR2: MGHRA and YSYEKL. Here the CDR3 DNA reads TGCGCCAGCAGCCGCACCGGGACTTACGCCTCGGAGCAGTACTTC. Protein: CASSRTGTYASEQYF.

The chain combines TRBV5-1 with TRBJ1-6; perhaps TRBD1 as D (6 bases). The germline gives CDR1 SGHRS, CDR2 YFSETQ. The length of the CDR3 is 15 residues. V was pared by 7 bases and J by 7 bases, with 18 bases between. The CDR3 spells CASRWGGPENSPLHF. CDR3 sequence (DNA): TGCGCCAGCCGGTGGGGGGGGCCTGAAAATTCACCCCTCCACTTT.

This clone has just a few counts. CDR3 loop: CASSLSGGTYEQYF. The CDR3 DNA follows: TGCGCCAGCAGCCTGAGCGGGGGAACCTACGAGCAGTACTTC. The chain joins TRBV5-1 to TRBJ2-7, with 8 bases matching TRBD2. This CDR3 comprises 14 residues. Germline CDR1 and CDR2: SGHRS and YFSETQ. V lost 4 bases to trimming and J lost 2 bases; unmatched junction nucleotides: 5.

This clone turned up a few times. The V gene is TRBV5-4, the J gene TRBJ2-5; 9 bases agree with TRBD1. The CDR3 has 16 amino acids. Per germline, CDR1 SGHNT and CDR2 YYREEE (reference sequence). V lost 1 base, J lost 6 bases, and 10 bases stayed unmatched. The CDR3 region has the DNA TGTGCCAGCAGCTTGAGGGCGACAGGGGGAGGAAAGACCCAGTACTTC. It specifies CASSLRATGGGKTQYF.